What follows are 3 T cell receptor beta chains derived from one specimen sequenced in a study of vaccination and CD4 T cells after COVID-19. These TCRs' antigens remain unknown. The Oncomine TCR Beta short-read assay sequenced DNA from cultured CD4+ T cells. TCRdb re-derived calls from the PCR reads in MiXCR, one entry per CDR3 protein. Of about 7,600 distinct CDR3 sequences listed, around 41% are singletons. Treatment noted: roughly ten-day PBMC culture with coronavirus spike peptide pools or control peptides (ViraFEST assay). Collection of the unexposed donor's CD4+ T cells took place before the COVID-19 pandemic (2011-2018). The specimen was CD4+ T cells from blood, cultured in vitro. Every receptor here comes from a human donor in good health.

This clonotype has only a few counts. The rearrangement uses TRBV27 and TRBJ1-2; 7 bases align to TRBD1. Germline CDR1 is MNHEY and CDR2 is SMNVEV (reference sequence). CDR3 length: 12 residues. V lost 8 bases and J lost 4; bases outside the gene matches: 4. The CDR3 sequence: CASLDRAYGYTF. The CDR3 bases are TGTGCCAGCCTCGACAGGGCCTATGGCTACACCTTC.

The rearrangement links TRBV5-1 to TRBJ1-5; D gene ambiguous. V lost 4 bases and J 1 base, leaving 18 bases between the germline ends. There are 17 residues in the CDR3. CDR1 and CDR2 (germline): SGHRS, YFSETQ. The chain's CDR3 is CASSPGVGFPSNQPQHF. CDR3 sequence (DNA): TGCGCCAGCAGCCCCGGGGTGGGTTTCCCGAGCAATCAGCCCCAGCATTTT. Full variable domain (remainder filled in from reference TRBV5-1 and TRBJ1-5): KAGVTQTPRYLIKTRGQQVTLSCSPISGHRSVSWYQQTPGQGLQFLFEYFSETQRNKGNFPGRFSGRQFSNSRSEMNVSTLELGDSALYLCASSPGVGFPSNQPQHFGDGTRLSIL.

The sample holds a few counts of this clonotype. CDR3 DNA sequence: TGTGCCAGCTCTGAGGCCGGGGGGAACACTGAAGCTTTCTTT. Translation gives CASSEAGGNTEAFF. The chain recombines TRBV6-1 with TRBJ1-1; D is possibly TRBD1 (5 bases). CDR3 length equals 14 residues. The V gene lost 8 bases and the J gene lost 1 base, with 14 bases spanning the gap. Germline V lookup: CDR1 MNHNS, CDR2 SASEGT.